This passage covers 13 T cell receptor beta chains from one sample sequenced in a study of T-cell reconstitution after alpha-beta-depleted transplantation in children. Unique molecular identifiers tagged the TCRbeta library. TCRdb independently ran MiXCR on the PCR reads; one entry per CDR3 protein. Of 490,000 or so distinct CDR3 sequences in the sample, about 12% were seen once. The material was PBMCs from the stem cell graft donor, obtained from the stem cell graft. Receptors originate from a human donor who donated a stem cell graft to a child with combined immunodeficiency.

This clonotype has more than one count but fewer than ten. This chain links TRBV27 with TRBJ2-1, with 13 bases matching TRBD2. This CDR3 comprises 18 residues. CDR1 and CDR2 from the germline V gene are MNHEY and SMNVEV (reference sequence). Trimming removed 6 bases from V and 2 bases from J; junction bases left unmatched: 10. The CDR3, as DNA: TGTGCCAGCAGATACGGACTAGCGGGGGAACATACCTACAATGAGCAGTTCTTC. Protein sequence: CASRYGLAGEHTYNEQFF.

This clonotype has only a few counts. CDR3 amino acids: CSAWEGHYSNQPQHF. The DNA for the CDR3 is TGCAGTGCTTGGGAAGGGCACTATAGCAATCAGCCCCAGCATTTT. The chain carries TRBV20-1 and TRBJ1-5; D uncertain. V was shortened by 5 bases and J by 0 bases, with 14 bases between the two germline ends. The CDR3 has 15 amino acids. The V gene's germline CDR1 is DFQATT and CDR2 SNEGSKA (reference sequence).

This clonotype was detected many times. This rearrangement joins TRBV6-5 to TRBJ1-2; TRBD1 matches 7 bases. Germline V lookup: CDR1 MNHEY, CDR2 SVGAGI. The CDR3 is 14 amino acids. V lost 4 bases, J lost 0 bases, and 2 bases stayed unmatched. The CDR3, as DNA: TGTGCCAGCAGTTTGGACAGGACTAACTATGGCTACACCTTC. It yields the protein CASSLDRTNYGYTF.

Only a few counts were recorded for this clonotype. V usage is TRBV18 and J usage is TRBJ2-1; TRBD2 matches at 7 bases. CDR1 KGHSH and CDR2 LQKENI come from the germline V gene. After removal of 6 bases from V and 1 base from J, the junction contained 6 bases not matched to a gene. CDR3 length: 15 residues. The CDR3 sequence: CASSPVGGSYNEQFF. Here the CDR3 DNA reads TGTGCCAGCTCCCCGGTGGGGGGGTCCTACAATGAGCAGTTCTTC.

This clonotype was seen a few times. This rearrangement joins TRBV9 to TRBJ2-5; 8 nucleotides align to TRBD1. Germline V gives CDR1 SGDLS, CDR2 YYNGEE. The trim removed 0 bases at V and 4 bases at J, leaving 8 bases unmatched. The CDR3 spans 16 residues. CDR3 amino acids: CASSVGAGGSIETQYF. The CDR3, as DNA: TGTGCCAGCAGCGTAGGGGCAGGGGGCTCGATAGAGACCCAGTACTTC.

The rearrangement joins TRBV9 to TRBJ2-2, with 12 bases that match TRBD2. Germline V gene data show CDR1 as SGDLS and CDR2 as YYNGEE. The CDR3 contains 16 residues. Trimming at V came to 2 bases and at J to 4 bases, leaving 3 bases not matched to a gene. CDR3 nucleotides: TGTGCCAGCAGCGTTGGACTAGCGGGACTCACCGGGGAGCTGTTTTTT. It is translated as CASSVGLAGLTGELFF.

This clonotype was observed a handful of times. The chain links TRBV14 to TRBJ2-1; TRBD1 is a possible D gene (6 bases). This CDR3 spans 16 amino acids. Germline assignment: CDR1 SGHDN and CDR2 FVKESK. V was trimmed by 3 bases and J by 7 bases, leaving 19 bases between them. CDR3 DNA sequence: TGTGCCAGCAGCCACCCGGACAGCAAGGGCCTGAATGAGCAGTTCTTC. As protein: CASSHPDSKGLNEQFF.

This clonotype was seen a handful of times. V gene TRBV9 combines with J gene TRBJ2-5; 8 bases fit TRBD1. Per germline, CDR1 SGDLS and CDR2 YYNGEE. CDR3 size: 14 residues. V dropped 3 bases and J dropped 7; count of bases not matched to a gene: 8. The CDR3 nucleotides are TGTGCCAGCAGCGAGAGACAGGGGTCAGGGACCCAGTACTTC. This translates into CASSERQGSGTQYF.

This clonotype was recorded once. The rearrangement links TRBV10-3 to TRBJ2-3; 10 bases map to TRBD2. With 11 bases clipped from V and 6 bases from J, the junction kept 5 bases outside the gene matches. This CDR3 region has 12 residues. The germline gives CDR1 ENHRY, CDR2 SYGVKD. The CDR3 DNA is TGTGCCGTTAGCGGGGGGACGGATACGCAGTATTTT. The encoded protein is CAVSGGTDTQYF.

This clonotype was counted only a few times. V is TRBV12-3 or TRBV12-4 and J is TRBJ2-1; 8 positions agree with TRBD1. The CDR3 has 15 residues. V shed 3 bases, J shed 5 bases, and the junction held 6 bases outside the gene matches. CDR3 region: CASSLRDRINNEQFF. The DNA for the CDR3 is TGTGCCAGCAGTTTGCGGGACAGGATCAACAATGAGCAGTTCTTC.

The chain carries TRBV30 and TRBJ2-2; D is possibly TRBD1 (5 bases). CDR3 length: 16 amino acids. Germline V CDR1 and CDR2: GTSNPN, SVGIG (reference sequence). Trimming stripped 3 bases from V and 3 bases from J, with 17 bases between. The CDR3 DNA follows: TGTGCCTGGAGCCTAGGGGTCGCGGCATACACCGGGGAGCTGTTTTTT. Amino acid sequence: CAWSLGVAAYTGELFF. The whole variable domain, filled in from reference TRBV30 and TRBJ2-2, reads SQTIHQWPATLVQPVGSPLSLECTVEGTSNPNLYWYRQAAGRGLQLLFYSVGIGQISSEVPQNLSASRPQDRQFILSSKKLLLSDSGFYLCAWSLGVAAYTGELFFGEGSRLTVL.

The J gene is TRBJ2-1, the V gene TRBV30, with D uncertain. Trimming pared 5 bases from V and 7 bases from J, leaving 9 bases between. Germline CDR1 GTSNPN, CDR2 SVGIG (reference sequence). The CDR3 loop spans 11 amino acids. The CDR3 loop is CAWLMGNEQFF. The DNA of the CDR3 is TGTGCCTGGCTTATGGGGAATGAGCAGTTCTTC.

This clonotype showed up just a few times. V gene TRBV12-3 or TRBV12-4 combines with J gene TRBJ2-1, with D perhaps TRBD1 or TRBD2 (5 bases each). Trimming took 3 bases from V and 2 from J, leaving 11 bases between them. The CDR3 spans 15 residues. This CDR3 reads CASSFGATTYNEQFF. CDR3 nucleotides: TGTGCCAGCAGTTTCGGGGCAACAACCTACAATGAGCAGTTCTTC.